This TCR beta chain was identified in a study of blood T cell repertoires in COVID-19. Across the whole study: Material from acute and convalescent COVID-19 was sourced from the United States, Italy and Spain. In each case, the material was cDNA or gDNA derived from T cells, B-cell-depleted T cells, or PBMCs.

Germline CDR1 SGHAT, CDR2 FQNNGV. CDR3 length: 12 amino acids. V was clipped by 8 bases and J by 3 bases, with 8 bases between them. Per the original data handling: Reference gene primer amplification yielded estimated nucleated cell counts. This table comes from immunoSEQ multiplex PCR, and its TCRdb copy is limited to in-frame clones, with some not included. D and trimming come from the DNA, and the V and J calls and clone size come from that table. Of some 270,000 clones listed, 89% are singletons. The TCR comes from a man over 45 with acute or convalescent COVID-19. Sequencing was performed on peripheral blood. This chain links TRBV11-2 with TRBJ1-5, with TRBD1 as a possible D gene (6 bases). This CDR3 reads CASGQLNQPQHF. For the CDR3, the DNA is TGTGCCAGCGGACAGCTCAATCAGCCCCAGCATTTT. Supplemented by reference TRBV11-2 and TRBJ1-5, the full variable domain reads EAGVAQSPRYKIIEKRQSVAFWCNPISGHATLYWYQQILGQGPKLLIQFQNNGVVDDSQLPKDRFSAERLKGVDSTLKIQPAKLEDSAVYLCASGQLNQPQHFGDGTRLSIL.